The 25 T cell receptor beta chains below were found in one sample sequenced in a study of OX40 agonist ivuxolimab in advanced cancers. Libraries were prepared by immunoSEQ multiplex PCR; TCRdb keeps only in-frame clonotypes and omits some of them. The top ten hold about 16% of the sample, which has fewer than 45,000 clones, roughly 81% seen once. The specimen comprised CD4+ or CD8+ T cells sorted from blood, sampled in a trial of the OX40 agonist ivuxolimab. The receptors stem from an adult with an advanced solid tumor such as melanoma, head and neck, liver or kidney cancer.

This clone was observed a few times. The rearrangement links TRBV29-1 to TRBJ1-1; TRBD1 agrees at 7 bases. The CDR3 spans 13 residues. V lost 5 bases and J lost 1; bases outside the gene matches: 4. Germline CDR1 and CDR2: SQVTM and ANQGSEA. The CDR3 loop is CSVIWDRNTEAFF. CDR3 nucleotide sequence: TGCAGCGTTATCTGGGACAGGAACACTGAAGCTTTCTTT.

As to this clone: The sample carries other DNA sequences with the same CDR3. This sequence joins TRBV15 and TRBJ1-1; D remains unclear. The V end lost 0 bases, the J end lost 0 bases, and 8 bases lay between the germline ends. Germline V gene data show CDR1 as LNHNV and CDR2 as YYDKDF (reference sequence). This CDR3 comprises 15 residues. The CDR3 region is CATSRDLSVNTEAFF. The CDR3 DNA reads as TGTGCCACCAGCAGAGATTTGTCGGTGAACACTGAAGCTTTCTTT.

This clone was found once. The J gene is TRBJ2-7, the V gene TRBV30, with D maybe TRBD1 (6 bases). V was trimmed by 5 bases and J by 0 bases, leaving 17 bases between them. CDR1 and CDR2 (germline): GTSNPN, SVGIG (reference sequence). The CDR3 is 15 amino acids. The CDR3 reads CAWGDPGQSSYEQYF. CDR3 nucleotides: TGTGCCTGGGGGGATCCTGGACAGAGCTCCTACGAGCAGTACTTC.

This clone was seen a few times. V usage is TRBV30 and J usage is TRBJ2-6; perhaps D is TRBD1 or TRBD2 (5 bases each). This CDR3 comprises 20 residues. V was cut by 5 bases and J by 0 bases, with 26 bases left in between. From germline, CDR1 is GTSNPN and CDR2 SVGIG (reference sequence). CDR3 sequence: CAWWTSDRDHSHSGANVLTF. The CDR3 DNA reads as TGTGCCTGGTGGACCTCCGACCGGGACCATTCCCACTCTGGGGCCAACGTCCTGACTTTC.

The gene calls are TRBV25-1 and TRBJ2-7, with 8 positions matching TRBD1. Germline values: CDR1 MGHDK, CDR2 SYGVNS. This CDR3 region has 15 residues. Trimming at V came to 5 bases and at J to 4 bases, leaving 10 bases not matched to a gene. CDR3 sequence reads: CASSLTDRVKYEQYF. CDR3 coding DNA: TGTGCCAGCAGTCTAACGGACAGGGTGAAGTACGAGCAGTACTTC.

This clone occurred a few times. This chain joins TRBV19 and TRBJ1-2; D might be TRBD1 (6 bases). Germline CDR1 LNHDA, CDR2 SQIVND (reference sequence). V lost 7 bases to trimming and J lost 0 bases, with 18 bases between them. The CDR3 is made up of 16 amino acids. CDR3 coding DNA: TGTGCCAGTACCCCGGGACACGGGTTGACTAACTATGGCTACACCTTC. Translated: CASTPGHGLTNYGYTF.

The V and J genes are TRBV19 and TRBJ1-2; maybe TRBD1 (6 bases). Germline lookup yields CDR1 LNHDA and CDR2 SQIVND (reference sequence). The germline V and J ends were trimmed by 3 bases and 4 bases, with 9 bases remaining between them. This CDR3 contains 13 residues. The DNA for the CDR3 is TGTGCCAGTAGTATTGGACAGATCTATGGCTACACCTTC. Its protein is CASSIGQIYGYTF.

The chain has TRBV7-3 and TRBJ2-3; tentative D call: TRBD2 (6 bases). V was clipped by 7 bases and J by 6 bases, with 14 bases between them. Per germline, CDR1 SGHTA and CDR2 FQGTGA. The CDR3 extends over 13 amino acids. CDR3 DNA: TGTGCCAGCACCTTGGGGGGTGCGGATACGCAGTATTTT. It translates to CASTLGGADTQYF.

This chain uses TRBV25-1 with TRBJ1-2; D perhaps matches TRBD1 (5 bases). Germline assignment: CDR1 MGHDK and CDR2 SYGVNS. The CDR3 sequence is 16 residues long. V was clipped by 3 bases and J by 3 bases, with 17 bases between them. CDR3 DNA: TGTGCCAGCAGTGAGGGGGGACGGCCAATCGACTATGGCTACACCTTC. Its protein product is CASSEGGRPIDYGYTF.

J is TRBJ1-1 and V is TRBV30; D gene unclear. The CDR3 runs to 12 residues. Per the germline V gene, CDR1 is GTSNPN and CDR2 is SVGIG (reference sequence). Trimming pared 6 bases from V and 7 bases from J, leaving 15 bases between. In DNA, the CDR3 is TGTGCCTGCCGGGTTGGAGGGTTTGAAGCTTTCTTT. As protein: CACRVGGFEAFF.

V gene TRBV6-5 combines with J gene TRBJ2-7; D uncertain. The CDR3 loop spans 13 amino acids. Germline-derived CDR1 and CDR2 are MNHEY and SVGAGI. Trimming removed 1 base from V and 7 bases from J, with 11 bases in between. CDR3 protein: CASSYFGPSEQYF. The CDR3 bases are TGTGCCAGCAGTTACTTCGGACCCTCGGAGCAGTACTTC.

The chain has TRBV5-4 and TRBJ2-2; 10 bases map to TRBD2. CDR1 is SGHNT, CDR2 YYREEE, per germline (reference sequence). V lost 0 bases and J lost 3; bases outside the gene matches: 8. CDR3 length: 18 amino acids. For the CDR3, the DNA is TGTGCCAGCAGCTTGGGGGACATAGCGGGAGGATACACCGGGGAGCTGTTTTTT. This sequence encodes CASSLGDIAGGYTGELFF.

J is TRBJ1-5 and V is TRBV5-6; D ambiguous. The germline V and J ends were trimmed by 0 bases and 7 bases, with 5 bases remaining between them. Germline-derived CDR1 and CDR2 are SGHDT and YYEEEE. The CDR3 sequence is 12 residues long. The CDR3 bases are TGTGCCAGCAGCTTGGCGGACCAGCCCCAGCATTTT. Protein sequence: CASSLADQPQHF.

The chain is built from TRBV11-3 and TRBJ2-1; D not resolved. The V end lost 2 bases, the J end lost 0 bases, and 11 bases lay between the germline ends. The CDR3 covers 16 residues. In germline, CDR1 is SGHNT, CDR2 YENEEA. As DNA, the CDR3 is TGTGCCAGCAGCTTATCGGCATTTAGCTCCTACAATGAGCAGTTCTTC. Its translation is CASSLSAFSSYNEQFF. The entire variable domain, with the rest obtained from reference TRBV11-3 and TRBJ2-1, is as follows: EAGVVQSPRYKIIEKKQPVAFWCNPISGHNTLYWYLQNLGQGPELLIRYENEEAVDDSQLPKDRFSAERLKGVDSTLKIQPAELGDSAVYLCASSLSAFSSYNEQFFGPGTRLTVL.

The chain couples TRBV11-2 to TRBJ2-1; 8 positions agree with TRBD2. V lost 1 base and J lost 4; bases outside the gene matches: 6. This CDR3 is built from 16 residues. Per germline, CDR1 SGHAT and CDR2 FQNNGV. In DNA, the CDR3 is TGTGCCAGCAGCTTAGCGGGAGGGAACCTATACAATGAGCAGTTCTTC. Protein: CASSLAGGNLYNEQFF. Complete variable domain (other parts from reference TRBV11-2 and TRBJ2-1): EAGVAQSPRYKIIEKRQSVAFWCNPISGHATLYWYQQILGQGPKLLIQFQNNGVVDDSQLPKDRFSAERLKGVDSTLKIQPAKLEDSAVYLCASSLAGGNLYNEQFFGPGTRLTVL.

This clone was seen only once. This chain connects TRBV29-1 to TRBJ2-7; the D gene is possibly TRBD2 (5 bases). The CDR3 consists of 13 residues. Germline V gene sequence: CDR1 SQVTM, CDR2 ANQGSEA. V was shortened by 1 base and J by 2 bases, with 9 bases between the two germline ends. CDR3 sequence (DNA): TGCAGCGTTGAAGCCTCGGGAACCTACGAGCAGTACTTC. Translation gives CSVEASGTYEQYF.

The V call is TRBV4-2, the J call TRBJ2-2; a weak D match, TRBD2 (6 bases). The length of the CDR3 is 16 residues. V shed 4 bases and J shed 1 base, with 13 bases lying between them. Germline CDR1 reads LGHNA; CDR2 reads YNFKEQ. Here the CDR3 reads CASSPPEGGNTGELFF. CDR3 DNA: TGTGCCAGCAGCCCTCCAGAGGGAGGGAACACCGGGGAGCTGTTTTTT.

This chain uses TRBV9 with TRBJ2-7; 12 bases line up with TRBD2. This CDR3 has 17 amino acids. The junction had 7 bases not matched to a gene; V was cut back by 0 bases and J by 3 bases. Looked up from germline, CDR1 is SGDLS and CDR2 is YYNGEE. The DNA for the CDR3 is TGTGCCAGCAGCGTAGCTCCCTGGACTAGCGGGATCTACGAGCAGTACTTC. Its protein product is CASSVAPWTSGIYEQYF. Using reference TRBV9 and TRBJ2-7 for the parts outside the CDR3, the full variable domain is DSGVTQTPKHLITATGQRVTLRCSPRSGDLSVYWYQQSLDQGLQFLIQYYNGEERAKGNILERFSAQQFPDLHSELNLSSLELGDSALYFCASSVAPWTSGIYEQYFGPGTRLTVT.

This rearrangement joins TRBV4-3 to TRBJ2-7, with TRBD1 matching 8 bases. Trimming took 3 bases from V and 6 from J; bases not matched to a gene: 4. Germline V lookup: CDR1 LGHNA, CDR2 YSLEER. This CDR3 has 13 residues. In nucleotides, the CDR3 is TGCGCCAGCAGCCACCCAGGGGGCGGCGAGCAGTACTTC. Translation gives CASSHPGGGEQYF.

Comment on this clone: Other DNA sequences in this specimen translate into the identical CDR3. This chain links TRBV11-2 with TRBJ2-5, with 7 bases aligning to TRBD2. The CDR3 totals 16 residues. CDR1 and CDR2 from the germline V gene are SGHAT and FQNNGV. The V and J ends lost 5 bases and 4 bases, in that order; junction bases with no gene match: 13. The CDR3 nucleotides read TGTGCCAGCAGCCCCTACGGGGGTGGGGGGGGAGAGACCCAGTACTTC. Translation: CASSPYGGGGGETQYF.

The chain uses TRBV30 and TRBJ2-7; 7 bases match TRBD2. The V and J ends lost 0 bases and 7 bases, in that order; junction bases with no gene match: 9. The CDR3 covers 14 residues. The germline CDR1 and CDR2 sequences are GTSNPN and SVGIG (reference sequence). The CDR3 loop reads CAWSVMGGIGEQYF. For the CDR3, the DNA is TGTGCCTGGAGTGTAATGGGAGGGATAGGAGAGCAGTACTTC.

The CDR3, as DNA: TGTGCCAGCAGTTACTCGAAGACTTTGAACACTGAAGCTTTCTTT. Its protein product is CASSYSKTLNTEAFF. The rearrangement joins TRBV6-5 to TRBJ1-1; D gene ambiguous. The CDR3 has 15 amino acids. In germline, CDR1 is MNHEY, CDR2 SVGAGI. V was pared by 0 bases and J by 0 bases, with 8 bases between.

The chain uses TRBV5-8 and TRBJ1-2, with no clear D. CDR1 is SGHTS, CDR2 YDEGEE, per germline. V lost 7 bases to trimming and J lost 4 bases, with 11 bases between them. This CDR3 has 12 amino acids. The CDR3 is CASAKEFYGYTF. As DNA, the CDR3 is TGTGCCAGCGCAAAGGAATTCTATGGCTACACCTTC.

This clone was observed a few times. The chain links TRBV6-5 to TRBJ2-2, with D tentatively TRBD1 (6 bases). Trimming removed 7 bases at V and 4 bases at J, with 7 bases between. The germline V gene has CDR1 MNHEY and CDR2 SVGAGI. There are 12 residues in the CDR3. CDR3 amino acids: CASTRGTGELFF. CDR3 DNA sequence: TGTGCCAGCACCAGGGGCACCGGGGAGCTGTTTTTT.

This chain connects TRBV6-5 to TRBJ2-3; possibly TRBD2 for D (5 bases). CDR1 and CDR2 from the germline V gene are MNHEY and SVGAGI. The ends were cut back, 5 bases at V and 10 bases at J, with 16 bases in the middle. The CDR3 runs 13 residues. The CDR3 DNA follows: TGTGCCAGCAGTGCCAACCTGGGAGAATCGCAGTATTTT. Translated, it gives CASSANLGESQYF.